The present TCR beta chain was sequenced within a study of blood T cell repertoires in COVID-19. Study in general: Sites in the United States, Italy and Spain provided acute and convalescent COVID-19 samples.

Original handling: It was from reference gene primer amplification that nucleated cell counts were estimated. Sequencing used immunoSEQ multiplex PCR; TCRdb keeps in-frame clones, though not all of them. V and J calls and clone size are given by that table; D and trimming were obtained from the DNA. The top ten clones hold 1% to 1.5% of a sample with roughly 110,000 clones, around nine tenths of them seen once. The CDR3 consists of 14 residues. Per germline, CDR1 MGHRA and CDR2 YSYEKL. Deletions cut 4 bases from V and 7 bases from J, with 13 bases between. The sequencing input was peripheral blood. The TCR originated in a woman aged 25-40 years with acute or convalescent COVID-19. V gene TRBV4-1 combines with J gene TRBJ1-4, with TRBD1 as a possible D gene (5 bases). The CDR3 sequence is CASSPQGEREKLFF. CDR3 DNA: TGCGCCAGCAGCCCTCAGGGCGAGCGTGAAAAACTGTTTTTT.